This TCR beta chain came from a study of T cells in Graves' hyperthyroidism and ophthalmopathy. On this clonotype itself: No antigen is known for it.

Findings and caveats of the study: Before onset, by a median of about seven months, the model predicted ophthalmopathy. Ophthalmopathy and stable hyperthyroidism were separated by a 13 V-J model.

Exclusion of patients followed from uncontrolled infection, other autoimmune disease, pregnancy or lactation. Each diagnosis was grounded in clinical symptoms, serum thyroxine and TRAb, thyroid ultrasound, and orbital computed tomography. TCR beta CDR3 regions were amplified from RNA. The study used the HTBI primer set for a first-round RT-PCR of the TCR CDR3. TCRdb re-called the multiplex PCR reads through MiXCR, storing one row per CDR3 protein. The sample records fewer than 650,000 distinct CDR3 sequences, 40% to 55% being singletons. The CDR3 sequence is 11 residues long. Trimming removed 8 bases from V and 4 bases from J, with 11 bases in between. The germline V gene encodes CDR1 SQVTM and CDR2 ANQGSEA.

Source material: peripheral blood or thyroid tissue (not recorded which). The receptor's source is an adult woman with Graves' disease, either hyperthyroidism or ophthalmopathy (not recorded which). This chain uses TRBV29-1 with TRBJ1-1; D possibly corresponds to TRBD1 (5 bases). The CDR3 nucleotides are TGCAGCTTCGGGGGTTTCACTGAAGCTTTCTTT. It codes for CSFGGFTEAFF.